This passage covers 27 T cell receptor beta chains from one sample sequenced in a study of shared clonotypes between healthy human individuals. Only in-frame clones appear in the TCRdb table, and some are missing; sequencing was by immunoSEQ multiplex PCR. The table lists over 2 million clones, about nine tenths of them singletons. Sequencing was carried out using naive CD4+ T cells from PBMCs. Indicated subset: CD45RA+ positively selected. These receptors all stem from a man aged 18 to 29 in good health. Some clones in this sample may be carry-over from other donors' samples.

The CDR3 sequence: CASSDGSIGGLNTGELFF. CDR3 nucleotide sequence: TGTGCCAGCAGTGATGGGTCAATAGGGGGTTTGAACACCGGGGAGCTGTTTTTT. The J gene is TRBJ2-2, the V gene TRBV6-1, with D possibly being TRBD1 (6 bases). Germline V lookup: CDR1 MNHNS, CDR2 SASEGT. V was trimmed by 3 bases and J by 1 base, leaving 18 bases between them. This CDR3 has 18 amino acids.

The chain recombines TRBV5-8 with TRBJ1-4, with D uncertain. The CDR3 is made up of 15 amino acids. From germline, CDR1 is SGHTS and CDR2 YDEGEE. V was cut by 0 bases and J by 1 base, with 7 bases left in between. This chain's CDR3 is CASSLVWKTNEKLFF. The CDR3 nucleotides read TGTGCCAGCAGCTTGGTCTGGAAAACTAATGAAAAACTGTTTTTT.

The chain has TRBV9 and TRBJ2-7; 10 nucleotides align to TRBD2. The germline V gene encodes CDR1 SGDLS and CDR2 YYNGEE. The CDR3 runs to 16 residues. Losses at the gene ends were 4 bases for V and 2 bases for J; bases not matched to a gene: 9. The CDR3 is CASSISPLAGAYEQYF. Here the CDR3 DNA reads TGTGCCAGCAGCATCTCCCCCCTAGCGGGAGCCTACGAGCAGTACTTC. The whole variable domain, filled in from reference TRBV9 and TRBJ2-7, reads DSGVTQTPKHLITATGQRVTLRCSPRSGDLSVYWYQQSLDQGLQFLIQYYNGEERAKGNILERFSAQQFPDLHSELNLSSLELGDSALYFCASSISPLAGAYEQYFGPGTRLTVT.

The chain joins TRBV11-3 to TRBJ2-7; 10 bases match TRBD1. The V and J ends lost 5 bases and 2 bases, in that order; junction bases with no gene match: 9. CDR1 and CDR2 (germline): SGHNT, YENEEA. The CDR3 contains 16 residues. The CDR3 here is CASSPRPGTGAYEQYF. The CDR3 nucleotides read TGTGCCAGCAGCCCAAGGCCTGGGACAGGGGCCTACGAGCAGTACTTC.

The V and J genes are TRBV6-5 and TRBJ1-1, with 7 bases aligning to TRBD1. Losses at the gene ends were 2 bases for V and 3 bases for J; bases not matched to a gene: 6. CDR1 and CDR2 from the germline V gene are MNHEY and SVGAGI. This CDR3 region has 15 residues. The CDR3 loop reads CASSYDWDRDTEAFF. Here the CDR3 DNA reads TGTGCCAGCAGTTACGATTGGGACAGAGACACTGAAGCTTTCTTT.

The CDR3 loop reads CASSQAGTSTGNTIYF. The DNA for the CDR3 is TGTGCCAGCAGCCAAGCCGGGACATCGACTGGAAACACCATATATTTT. V is TRBV4-2 and J is TRBJ1-3, with D perhaps TRBD1 (6 bases). V gave up 1 base and J gave up 2 bases, with 12 bases separating them. The germline V gene has CDR1 LGHNA and CDR2 YNFKEQ. The CDR3 is made up of 16 amino acids.

The chain couples TRBV11-2 to TRBJ1-2; D gene unclear. V was trimmed by 0 bases and J by 4 bases, leaving 6 bases between them. Per germline, CDR1 SGHAT and CDR2 FQNNGV. This CDR3 is 13 amino acids long. CDR3 sequence (DNA): TGTGCCAGCAGCTTAGACGGTACCTATGGCTACACCTTC. It encodes CASSLDGTYGYTF.

The genes are TRBV7-9 and TRBJ2-6; 7 bases line up with TRBD1. The CDR3 loop spans 19 amino acids. Germline-derived CDR1 and CDR2 are SEHNR and FQNEAQ (reference sequence). Germline trimming cut 4 bases from V and 4 bases from J; bases unmatched to any gene: 16. For the CDR3, the DNA is TGTGCCAGCAGCTCCAGCCCGGGACAGCCACGCATCGGGGCCAACGTCCTGACTTTC. It translates to CASSSSPGQPRIGANVLTF.

V usage is TRBV15 and J usage is TRBJ1-2; D not resolved. Trimming took off 1 base at V and 4 bases at J, with 16 bases between the two ends. The length of the CDR3 is 16 residues. CDR1 is LNHNV and CDR2 is YYDKDF in the germline V gene (reference sequence). CDR3 sequence (DNA): TGTGCCACCAGCAGAGGGATGACACCTTCATCCTATGGCTACACCTTC. It translates to CATSRGMTPSSYGYTF.

The genes are TRBV6-6 and TRBJ1-3; D unresolved. CDR1 and CDR2 from the germline V gene are MNHNY and SVGAGI (reference sequence). This CDR3 region has 15 residues. V lost 0 bases and J lost 2, with 8 bases in between. In nucleotides, the CDR3 is TGTGCCAGCAGTTACTCGACTGTAACTGGAAACACCATATATTTT. Its protein is CASSYSTVTGNTIYF.

The gene calls are TRBV7-8 and TRBJ2-6, with a tentative D call TRBD2 (7 bases). The V end was cut by 11 bases, the J end by 2 bases, with 16 bases between. The CDR3 contains 15 residues. Germline CDR1 SGHVS, CDR2 FQNEAQ. CDR3 sequence reads: CAWGGTPPGANVLTF. The CDR3 nucleotides read TGTGCCTGGGGGGGCACTCCTCCTGGGGCCAACGTCCTGACTTTC.

CDR3 in amino acids: CASSLVTGGSYNEQFF. The CDR3 DNA reads TGCGCCAGCAGCTTGGTTACAGGGGGCTCCTACAATGAGCAGTTCTTC. The chain is built from TRBV5-1 and TRBJ2-1; 8 bases match TRBD1. The CDR3 spans 16 residues. With V trimmed by 0 bases and J by 0 bases, 2 bases remained unmatched. CDR1 and CDR2 (germline): SGHRS, YFSETQ.

The rearrangement joins TRBV30 to TRBJ2-7; possibly TRBD2 for D (5 bases). The germline V gene has CDR1 GTSNPN and CDR2 SVGIG (reference sequence). V was cut by 1 base and J by 3 bases, with 10 bases left in between. The CDR3 is 13 amino acids. The CDR3 DNA sequence: TGTGCCTGGAGTGGCGGAGGCTACTACGAGCAGTACTTC. This translates into CAWSGGGYYEQYF.

The rearrangement uses TRBV2 and TRBJ2-2; D is unresolved. This CDR3 region has 13 residues. Germline V gene sequence: CDR1 SNHLY, CDR2 FYNNEI. Between the trimmed V and J ends, which lost 5 bases and 8 bases, there was a span of 12 bases. CDR3 region: CASSSPGPGELFF. The CDR3, as DNA: TGTGCCAGCAGTTCCCCTGGGCCAGGGGAGCTGTTTTTT.

The rearrangement joins TRBV23-1 to TRBJ1-5, with 9 bases fitting TRBD1. TRBV23-1 is an open reading frame whose function is uncertain. This CDR3 is built from 15 residues. Unmatched junction bases numbered 5, after V lost 6 bases and J lost 2 bases. CDR3 residues: CASRNRGLGNQPQHF. DNA of the CDR3: TGCGCCAGCAGGAACAGGGGGCTAGGCAATCAGCCCCAGCATTTT.

In regard to this clone: The sample contains more than one DNA sequence encoding this CDR3. This chain joins TRBV28 and TRBJ1-3; D perhaps matches TRBD1 (6 bases). Germline V CDR1 and CDR2: MDHEN, SYDVKM. The CDR3 has 15 residues. V was clipped by 3 bases and J by 1 base, with 10 bases between them. CDR3 sequence: CASSLGGASGNTIYF. In DNA, the CDR3 is TGTGCCAGCAGTTTGGGGGGGGCTTCTGGAAACACCATATATTTT.

This clone was observed a handful of times. V usage is TRBV29-1 and J usage is TRBJ1-1, with D perhaps matching TRBD1 (5 bases). Germline-derived CDR1 and CDR2 are SQVTM and ANQGSEA. The CDR3 loop spans 14 amino acids. Trimming pared 3 bases from V and 4 bases from J, leaving 15 bases between. The CDR3 is CSVELPGRVTEAFF. The CDR3 region has the DNA TGCAGCGTTGAGTTGCCAGGGCGGGTCACTGAAGCTTTCTTT.

The rearrangement links TRBV7-2 to TRBJ2-7, with TRBD2 as a possible D gene (6 bases). V was trimmed by 3 bases and J by 3 bases, leaving 18 bases between them. CDR1 and CDR2 (germline): SGHTA, FQGNSA. The CDR3 has 16 residues. The CDR3 loop reads CASSLGVMEGFYEQYF. CDR3 sequence (DNA): TGTGCCAGCAGCTTGGGCGTGATGGAGGGATTCTACGAGCAGTACTTC.

The chain has TRBV5-8 and TRBJ2-7; 7 bases line up with TRBD1. The CDR3 has 17 amino acids. V shed 5 bases, J shed 3 bases, and the junction held 17 bases outside the gene matches. Germline V gene lookup returns CDR1 SGHTS and CDR2 YDEGEE. CDR3 DNA: TGTGCCAGCAGTTTTCTAGAGAGGGGGCGAGGGCACTACGAGCAGTACTTC. Residues: CASSFLERGRGHYEQYF. The variable domain in full, completed from reference TRBV5-8 and TRBJ2-7, reads EAGVTQSPTHLIKTRGQQATLRCSPISGHTSVYWYQQALGLGLQFLLWYDEGEERNRGNFPPRFSGRQFPNYSSELNVNALELEDSALYLCASSFLERGRGHYEQYFGPGTRLTVT.

The chain links TRBV30 to TRBJ2-7, with D possibly TRBD2 on 6 matching bases. The germline V gene encodes CDR1 GTSNPN and CDR2 SVGIG (reference sequence). V lost 5 bases, J lost 10 bases, and 15 bases lay in between. CDR3 length equals 11 residues. CDR3 region: CAWEKDGGQYF. The CDR3 DNA reads TGTGCCTGGGAAAAGGACGGGGGTCAGTACTTC.

This clone has just a few counts. The chain uses TRBV29-1 and TRBJ1-1, with 7 bases lining up with TRBD1. V was clipped by 4 bases and J by 4 bases; unmatched bases: 6. CDR3 length equals 13 residues. In germline, CDR1 is SQVTM, CDR2 ANQGSEA. The CDR3 region has the DNA TGCAGCGTTGTTGACTCAGGGGGCACTGAAGCTTTCTTT. It is translated as CSVVDSGGTEAFF.

The genes are TRBV15 and TRBJ2-7; 7 bases line up with TRBD1. CDR3 length equals 15 residues. After removal of 3 bases from V and 7 bases from J, the junction contained 12 bases not matched to a gene. Germline V gene data show CDR1 as LNHNV and CDR2 as YYDKDF (reference sequence). CDR3 DNA: TGTGCCACCAGCAGGGGAACAGACAGGGTGGGAGAGCAGTACTTC. This codes for CATSRGTDRVGEQYF.

The chain links TRBV28 to TRBJ1-1; D remains ambiguous. Trimming removed 8 bases at V and 10 bases at J, with 17 bases between. CDR3 length equals 12 residues. Germline V gene data show CDR1 as MDHEN and CDR2 as SYDVKM. Here the CDR3 DNA reads TGTGCCAGCGCGACCCGGGGTGGCGGAGCTTTCTTT. Amino acids: CASATRGGGAFF.

The J gene is TRBJ2-7, the V gene TRBV6-5; 7 nucleotides line up with TRBD2. CDR3 length: 14 amino acids. The germline V gene has CDR1 MNHEY and CDR2 SVGAGI. V lost 5 bases and J lost 1; bases outside the gene matches: 5. The CDR3: CASSASGNSYEQYF. CDR3 nucleotide sequence: TGTGCCAGCAGTGCTAGCGGCAATTCCTACGAGCAGTACTTC.

The chain joins TRBV7-2 to TRBJ1-2; a weak D match, TRBD1 (6 bases). Germline loops: CDR1 SGHTA, CDR2 FQGNSA. Trimming pared 5 bases from V and 2 bases from J, leaving 15 bases between. The CDR3 runs to 15 residues. In DNA, the CDR3 is TGTGCCAGCAGCCCCCGGGACACAGTGAACTATGGCTACACCTTC. It is translated as CASSPRDTVNYGYTF.

V usage is TRBV19 and J usage is TRBJ2-1, with TRBD2 matching 12 bases. The germline CDR1 and CDR2 sequences are LNHDA and SQIVND (reference sequence). There are 17 residues in the CDR3. V shed 4 bases and J 4 bases; nucleotides not matched to a gene: 8. The CDR3 spells CASSSSSGRGSYNEQFF. The CDR3 DNA is TGTGCCAGTAGTAGCTCTAGCGGGAGGGGGTCGTACAATGAGCAGTTCTTC.

The CDR3 nucleotides read TGTGCCAGCAGCGTAGGGGGTAGCGGCTATAACAGGCTCAATGAGCAGTTCTTC. As protein: CASSVGGSGYNRLNEQFF. This chain connects TRBV9 to TRBJ2-1; D is possibly TRBD2 (6 bases). The CDR3 covers 18 residues. V lost 0 bases and J 6 bases, leaving 22 bases between the germline ends. The germline gives CDR1 SGDLS, CDR2 YYNGEE.